The rows below give T cell receptor beta chains drawn from one sample of a study of Ad26.COV2.S vaccination and SARS-CoV-2 variants. Some clones are missing from TCRdb's copy, which holds only in-frame ones; the method was immunoSEQ multiplex PCR. This sample has approximately 350,000 clones, with about 83% found just once. Here the sequenced sample was peripheral blood, taken in a trial of Ad26.COV2.S vaccine versus placebo. The origin of the receptors is a person aged 18-65 years who received the Ad26.COV2.S COVID-19 vaccine or a placebo. Both conserved end residues are part of each CDR3. The D gene is left open where the match is weak. Only part of the rows carry a size: once, few, many, or a class if the clone is expanded.

NA TRBJ1-6 13 NA TRBV7-3 TGTGCCAGCACCGCAGCCCTAATTTCACCCCTCCACTTT CASTAALISPLHF
NA TRBJ2-1 12 once TRBV18 TGTGCCAGCTCCCCCCGGTTGGATGAGCAGTTCTTC CASSPRLDEQFF
NA TRBJ1-5 19 NA TRBV6-2/TRBV6-3 TGTGCCAGCAGCCGAGCCCCGCAGGGGCCGGAGGGCCTCAATCAGCCCCAGCATTTT CASSRAPQGPEGLNQPQHF
NA TRBJ1-2 14 NA TRBV5-1 TGCGCCAGCAGCTCATACGGTGGAAACTATGGCTACACCTTC CASSSYGGNYGYTF
NA TRBJ1-6 11 NA TRBV6-1 TGTGCCAGCAGTGAAGCCCCCACCCTCCACTTT CASSEAPTLHF
NA TRBJ1-6 12 NA TRBV2 TGTGCCAGCAGTCCGACGGGATCACCCCTCCACTTT CASSPTGSPLHF
NA TRBJ2-7 12 NA TRBV18 TGTGCCAGCTCCCAGGGGCTCAACGAGCAGTACTTC CASSQGLNEQYF
NA TRBJ1-4 15 NA TRBV4-1 TGCGCCAGCAGCCAAGAAGTCGCAGGGTGGGAAAAACTGTTTTTT CASSQEVAGWEKLFF
NA TRBJ1-2 13 few TRBV6-5 TGTGCCAGCAGTCTTAGGGAGGGCAGCGGCTACACCTTC CASSLREGSGYTF
NA TRBJ1-2 12 NA TRBV12-5 TGTGCTAGTGGTTTGTCCAGCTATGGCTACACCTTC CASGLSSYGYTF
TRBD1 TRBJ2-2 15 NA TRBV5-1 TGCGCCAGCAGCTTCCGGACAGGGGACACCGGGGAGCTGTTTTTT CASSFRTGDTGELFF
NA TRBJ1-6 16 NA TRBV2 TGTGCCAGCAGTCACCGGGACACACCCTATAATTCACCCCTCCACTTT CASSHRDTPYNSPLHF
TRBD1 TRBJ1-2 14 NA TRBV3-1/TRBV3-2 TGTGCCAGCAGCCTGACAGGGGGGAGCTATGGCTACACCTTC CASSLTGGSYGYTF
NA TRBJ2-2 16 NA TRBV6-5 TGTGCCAGCAGTTACTCTTGGGGGACGAACACCGGGGAGCTGTTTTTT CASSYSWGTNTGELFF
TRBD1 TRBJ2-7 12 NA TRBV11-2 TGTGCCAGCAGAACGACAGGGAATGAGCAGTACTTC CASRTTGNEQYF
NA TRBJ2-3 12 NA TRBV6-5 TGTGCCGTAGGGGCCCTCACAGATACGCAGTATTTT CAVGALTDTQYF
NA TRBJ2-1 16 few TRBV9 TGTGCCAGCAGCCTAGGATCTACGGACTTATACAATGAGCAGTTCTTC CASSLGSTDLYNEQFF
NA TRBJ2-1 13 NA TRBV5-4 TGTGCCAGCAGCTCCCCCATGAGGGATGAGCAGTTCTTC CASSSPMRDEQFF
NA TRBJ1-1 15 NA TRBV4-2 TGTGCCAGCAGCCATTTCGACGGGGCCCGGACTGAAGCTTTCTTT CASSHFDGARTEAFF
NA TRBJ1-6 13 NA TRBV7-3 TGTGCCAGCAGCTTATCGTTGAATTCACCCCTCCACTTT CASSLSLNSPLHF
NA TRBJ2-2 15 NA TRBV7-8 TGTGCCAGCAGCCCATTTACACGTAACACCGGGGAGCTGTTTTTT CASSPFTRNTGELFF
TRBD1 TRBJ1-4 17 once TRBV9 TGTGCCAGCAGCGTAGACCCCACAGGGGGCGTTGATGAAAAACTGTTTTTT CASSVDPTGGVDEKLFF
NA TRBJ2-2 16 medium-sized TRBV7-3 TGTGCCAGCAGCGCCCCTGAAGGGCCCCATCCCGGGGAGCTGTTTTTT CASSAPEGPHPGELFF
NA TRBJ1-2 13 NA TRBV4-3 TGCGCCAGCAGCCAAGGGAGTGCCTATGGCTACACCTTC CASSQGSAYGYTF
TRBD2 TRBJ2-3 17 NA TRBV7-2 TGTGCCAGCAGCTTTACAGCGGGGGGCAGGGGCACAGATACGCAGTATTTT CASSFTAGGRGTDTQYF
NA TRBJ1-2 11 NA TRBV20-1 TGCAGTGCTAGAGACAGATATGGCTACACCTTC CSARDRYGYTF
NA TRBJ2-5 13 NA TRBV6-5 TGTGCCAGCAGTTACGGGGGAGAAGAGACCCAGTACTTC CASSYGGEETQYF